This TCR beta chain was sequenced in a study of shared clonotypes between healthy human individuals (dated by TCRdb to about 2020). Notes on the research overall: The cohort comprised a couple of women and a few men aged 18 to 49 years. For each donor, three plates each were used for CD4 naive and CD4 memory, two plates were used for CD8 naive, and one plate was used for CD8 memory. Blood TCR repertoires of a handful of healthy adults were deeply sequenced to estimate repertoire size and the extent of clonotype sharing between individuals. Libraries were prepared and TCR repertoires were sequenced by different laboratories using diverse techniques, in order to increase sequencing depth and limit assay-specific biases. Per donor, leukapheresis produced somewhere between about 0.94 and 9.5 billion PBMCs. What the study reported, not specific to this receptor: Pairwise subsampling indicated that sequencing depth was expected to affect the degree of clonotype sharing among donors. About 4.5% of naive CD4, 3.5% of naive CD8, about 2.1% of memory CD4, and approximately 0.4% of memory CD8 clonotypes were shared across a few donors. Naive subsets generally had larger estimated clonotype richness than memory subsets did. Higher generation probabilities were observed for clonotypes shared by all four sorted-subset donors than for non-shared clonotypes. Sampling was restricted to blood, and TCR repertoires in tissue are likely to differ from TCR repertoires in blood. Rarefaction of sorted-subset datasets indicated incomplete sequencing despite the large sequencing depth. Because the study included a small number of donors, the genetic and exposure-history diversity represented was limited.

This clone was seen a handful of times. Its antigen specificity is not known. No much larger clone exists at a distance of one base, and base qualities are not known. Using the deep immunoSEQ assay, multiplex PCR amplified TCR CDR3 regions from genomic DNA. Genomic DNA extracted from each cell subset was distributed evenly over all wells of several immunoSEQ 96-well plates, and each plate served as one replicate. Each replicate PCR for sorted subsets received around 200 ng genomic DNA, equal to about 30,000 T cell genomes. Purified libraries were quantified with a Qubit 3.0 fluorometer, sized on a Bioanalyzer 2100, and re-quantified with the KAPA Library Quantification kit. Each immunoSEQ 96-well plate was sequenced on its own single-read 150-cycle Illumina NextSeq 550 flow cell. From the authors' description of their analysis: The immunoSEQ output contained only junctional sequences without quality scores, so filtering could not match that applied to full-length reads. Sequences were annotated with PyIR, a Python wrapper for IgBLAST v1.9, and V/J genes and CDR3 were assigned using IMGT germline references. Reads with weak V/J assignments (E-value above 1e-6), missing CDR3, stop codons, out-of-frame junctions, or ambiguous translated residues were removed. V3J clonotypes were defined by identical inferred V gene, J gene, and CDR3 amino acid sequence. Percentage overlap between repertoires was calculated by dividing the number of shared unique clonotypes by the size of the smaller repertoire. Three approaches were used to assess repertoire richness: RTK rarefaction, the Chao1 estimator, and Recon v2.1 estimates of unobserved clonotypes. Generation probabilities for all TCRbeta clonotypes obtained by the gDNA method from a handful of donors were computed using OLGA. The table comes from immuneACCESS by way of TCRdb, which keeps in-frame sequences with V and J called. Part of the clones is missing from these tables; in studies checked, under half for an unresolved V gene and the rest for unknown reasons. The DNA was the basis for D and trimming; V, J and clone size are from that table. The sample table shows 550,000 to 800,000 clones, and around 74% are seen once. The ten largest clonotypes hold more than 1.5% of the sample.

The germline V end is reduced by 4 bases and the J end by 5 bases; junction bases left unmatched: 8. Counted from cysteine to phenylalanine, this CDR3 has 15 amino acids. The read is trimmed to its CDR3 DNA, 45 bases read in frame from base 1. The germline V gene yields SGDLS for CDR1 and YYNGEE for CDR2. Healthy HIV-negative adults with no recently reported acute infections or vaccinations were included as donors. Every donor was a Caucasian adult residing in Nashville, Tennessee, USA. CD4+ T cells were enriched by magnetic negative selection; naive cells were then positively selected on CD45RA, and the negative fraction formed the memory subset. Blood was collected by leukapheresis, and PBMCs were isolated by Ficoll-Histopaque density gradient centrifugation and then cryopreserved in liquid nitrogen vapor phase. Purity and quantity of every magnetically sorted T cell population were checked by analytical flow cytometry. Genomic DNA was isolated from every sorted fraction and measured by UV absorbance on a Nanodrop 2000c.

This receptor was taken from a woman in her twenties or thirties in good health. The chain joins TRBV9 to TRBJ2-2; 7 central nucleotides agree with TRBD1. Source material: memory CD4+ T cells sorted from blood. What this sample's cell subset or site label stands for: CD45RA-negative fraction. The DNA is TGTGCCAGCAGCCCCCGGACAGGATCGACCGGGGAGCTGTTTTTT. It is translated as CASSPRTGSTGELFF.